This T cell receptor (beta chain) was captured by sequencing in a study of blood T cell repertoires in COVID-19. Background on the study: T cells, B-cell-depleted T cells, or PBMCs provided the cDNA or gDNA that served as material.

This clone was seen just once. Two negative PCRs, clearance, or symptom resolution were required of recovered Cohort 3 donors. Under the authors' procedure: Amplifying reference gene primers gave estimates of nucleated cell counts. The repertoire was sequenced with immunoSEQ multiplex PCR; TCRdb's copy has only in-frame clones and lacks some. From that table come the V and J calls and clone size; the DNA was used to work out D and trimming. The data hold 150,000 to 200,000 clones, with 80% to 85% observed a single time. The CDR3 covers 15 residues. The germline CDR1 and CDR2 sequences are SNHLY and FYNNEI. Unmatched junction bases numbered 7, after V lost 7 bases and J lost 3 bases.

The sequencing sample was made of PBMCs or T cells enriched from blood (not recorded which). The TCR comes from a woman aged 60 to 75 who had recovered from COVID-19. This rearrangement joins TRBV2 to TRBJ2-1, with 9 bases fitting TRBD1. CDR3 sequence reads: CASNSGTGFYNEQFF. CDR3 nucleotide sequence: TGTGCCAGCAACTCCGGGACAGGGTTCTACAATGAGCAGTTCTTC.